This T cell receptor (beta chain) derives from a study of cytomegalovirus exposure and HLA in healthy donors. For the study at large: Earlier results showed 117 million unique TCR beta sequences derived from 150 million to 200 million T cells.

Amplification used 60 Vbeta primers and 13 Jbeta primers. The method was immunoSEQ multiplex PCR; TCRdb's version includes in-frame clones alone and lacks a portion of them. This sample carries some 140,000 clones, approximately 80% of them seen once, and the ten largest clones take approximately 1.2%. Broader study findings: It was reportedly the case that the classifier diagnosed cytomegalovirus status with high specificity and sensitivity.

In the case of this clone: Antigen unknown.

The CDR3 length is 13 residues. Looked up from germline, CDR1 is SGHRS and CDR2 is YFSETQ. Trimming removed 3 bases from V and 5 bases from J, with 12 bases in between. This sequence joins TRBV5-1 and TRBJ2-7; TRBD2 is a possible D gene (6 bases). This receptor was obtained from a male donor in good health and CMV-seropositive. Sequences were obtained from PBMCs. In DNA, the CDR3 is TGCGCCAGCAGCTCGACTAGAATCGACGAGCAGTACTTC. Protein sequence: CASSSTRIDEQYF.